In its sample, the clone carrying this T cell receptor beta chain was seen a few times. The antigen is unknown. Time point defined: week 23, last vaccination. Every vaccination contained 300 ug of the mutant IDH1 20-mer peptide and was paired with topical imiquimod. The sample belongs to a study of a mutant IDH1 vaccine in newly diagnosed glioma. Looking at the study overall: Vaccinations were initiated 4-6 weeks following radiotherapy alone, or were given together with temozolomide cycles.

Repertoires were generated with immunoSEQ multiplex PCR, while TCRdb's copy carries only in-frame clones and drops some. The table records tens of thousands of clones, about 76% of them present only once. CDR3 length: 21 amino acids. The germline V gene encodes CDR1 LGHNA and CDR2 YSLEER. V was clipped by 0 bases and J by 5 bases; unmatched bases: 17. Specimen: PBMCs, collected from a glioma patient whose treatment included an IDH1 peptide vaccine. V usage is TRBV4-3 and J usage is TRBJ2-2; 11 nucleotides match TRBD2. The TCR originated in a man aged 45 to 65 with glioma. The CDR3 reads CASSQDRGLAESPWGTGELFF. CDR3 bases: TGCGCCAGCAGCCAAGATAGGGGACTAGCGGAATCGCCGTGGGGTACCGGGGAGCTGTTTTTT.